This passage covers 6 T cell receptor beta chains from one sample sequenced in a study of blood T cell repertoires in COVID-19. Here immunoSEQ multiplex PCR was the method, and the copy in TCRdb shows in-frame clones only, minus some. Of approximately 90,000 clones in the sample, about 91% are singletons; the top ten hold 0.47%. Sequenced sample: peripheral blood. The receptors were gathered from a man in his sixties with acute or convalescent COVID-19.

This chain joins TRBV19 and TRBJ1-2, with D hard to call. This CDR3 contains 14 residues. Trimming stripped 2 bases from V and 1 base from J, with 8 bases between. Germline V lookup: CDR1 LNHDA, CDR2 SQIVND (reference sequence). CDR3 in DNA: TGTGCCAGTAGTATAAGACAAAGTAACTATGGCTACACCTTC. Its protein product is CASSIRQSNYGYTF. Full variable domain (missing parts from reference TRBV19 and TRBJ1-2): DGGITQSPKYLFRKEGQNVTLSCEQNLNHDAMYWYRQDPGQGLRLIYYSQIVNDFQKGDIAEGYSVSREKKESFPLTVTSAQKNPTAFYLCASSIRQSNYGYTFGSGTRLTVV.

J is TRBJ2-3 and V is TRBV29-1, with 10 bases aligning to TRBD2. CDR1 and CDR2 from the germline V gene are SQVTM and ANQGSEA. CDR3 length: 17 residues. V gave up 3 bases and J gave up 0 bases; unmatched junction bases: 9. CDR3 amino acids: CSVDLTGLAESTDTQYF. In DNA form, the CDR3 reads TGCAGCGTTGACCTTACTGGACTAGCGGAGAGCACAGATACGCAGTATTTT.

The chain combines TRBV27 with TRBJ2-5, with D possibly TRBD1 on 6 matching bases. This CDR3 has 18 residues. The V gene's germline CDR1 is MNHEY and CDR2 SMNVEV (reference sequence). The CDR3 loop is CASRKGVDPLNQRETQYF. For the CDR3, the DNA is TGTGCTTCTCGAAAGGGGGTCGATCCTCTCAACCAGCGGGAGACCCAGTACTTC.

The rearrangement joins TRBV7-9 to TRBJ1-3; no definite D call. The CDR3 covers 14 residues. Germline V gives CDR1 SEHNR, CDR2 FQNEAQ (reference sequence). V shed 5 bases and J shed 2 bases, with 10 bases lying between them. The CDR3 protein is CASSPQATGNTIYF. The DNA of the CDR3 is TGTGCCAGCAGCCCCCAAGCAACTGGAAACACCATATATTTT.

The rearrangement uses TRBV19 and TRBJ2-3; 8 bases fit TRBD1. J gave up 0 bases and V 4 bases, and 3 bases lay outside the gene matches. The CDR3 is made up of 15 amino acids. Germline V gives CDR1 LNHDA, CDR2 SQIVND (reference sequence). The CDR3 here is CASSRTGISTDTQYF. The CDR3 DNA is TGTGCCAGTAGTAGGACAGGGATTAGCACAGATACGCAGTATTTT.

The CDR3 nucleotides read TGTGCCAGCAGTTTTGCTTGGGGGCTGGATGAAGCTTTCTTT. Translation: CASSFAWGLDEAFF. This chain joins TRBV27 and TRBJ1-1; a weak D match, TRBD1 (6 bases). The CDR3 contains 14 residues. V lost 3 bases and J lost 7, with 15 bases in between. Germline V gene sequence: CDR1 MNHEY, CDR2 SMNVEV (reference sequence).